One and the same sample provided the 6 T cell receptor beta chains below, sequenced in a study of monozygotic twins with inflammatory bowel disease. TCRdb reprocessed the 5' RACE reads and stores each CDR3 protein as one record, lacking DNA. This table holds some 160,000 distinct CDR3 sequences. Sequencing used blood. The receptor set was obtained from a human donor with ulcerative colitis or Crohn's disease, or a healthy co-twin of an affected twin (not recorded which).

The genes are TRBV20-1 and TRBJ2-1; TCRdb lists TRBD1, though no DNA is available to test this call. Per germline, CDR1 DFQATT and CDR2 SNEGSKA (reference sequence). This CDR3 is built from 17 residues. Here the CDR3 reads CSAVGGADSSSYNEQFF.

The chain couples TRBV15 to TRBJ2-7. This CDR3 spans 12 amino acids. The V gene's germline CDR1 is LNHNV and CDR2 YYDKDF (reference sequence). CDR3 sequence reads: CATSRNAYEQYF.

This chain uses TRBV15 with TRBJ2-4; the D call from TCRdb, TRBD2, cannot be confirmed without DNA. CDR1 LNHNV and CDR2 YYDKDF come from the germline V gene (reference sequence). The CDR3 length is 22 residues. This CDR3 reads CATSRDSIVGVLKTITKNIQYF.

The chain recombines TRBV7-9 with TRBJ2-5. The CDR3 length is 12 residues. Germline V CDR1 and CDR2: SEHNR, FQNEAQ (reference sequence). The CDR3 spells CASSLVKGTQYF.

The CDR3 sequence: CASSRDRAADTQYF. The rearrangement uses TRBV6-6 and TRBJ2-3; TCRdb's D gene call, TRBD1, goes unchecked for lack of DNA. Germline V gene data show CDR1 as MNHNY and CDR2 as SVGAGI (reference sequence). This CDR3 region has 14 residues.

V is TRBV7-2 and J is TRBJ1-2; the D call of TRBD1 rests on TCRdb alone, since no DNA is present to check it. Germline V CDR1 and CDR2: SGHTA, FQGNSA. The CDR3 runs to 14 residues. The CDR3 sequence is CASSPPGGRDGYTF.